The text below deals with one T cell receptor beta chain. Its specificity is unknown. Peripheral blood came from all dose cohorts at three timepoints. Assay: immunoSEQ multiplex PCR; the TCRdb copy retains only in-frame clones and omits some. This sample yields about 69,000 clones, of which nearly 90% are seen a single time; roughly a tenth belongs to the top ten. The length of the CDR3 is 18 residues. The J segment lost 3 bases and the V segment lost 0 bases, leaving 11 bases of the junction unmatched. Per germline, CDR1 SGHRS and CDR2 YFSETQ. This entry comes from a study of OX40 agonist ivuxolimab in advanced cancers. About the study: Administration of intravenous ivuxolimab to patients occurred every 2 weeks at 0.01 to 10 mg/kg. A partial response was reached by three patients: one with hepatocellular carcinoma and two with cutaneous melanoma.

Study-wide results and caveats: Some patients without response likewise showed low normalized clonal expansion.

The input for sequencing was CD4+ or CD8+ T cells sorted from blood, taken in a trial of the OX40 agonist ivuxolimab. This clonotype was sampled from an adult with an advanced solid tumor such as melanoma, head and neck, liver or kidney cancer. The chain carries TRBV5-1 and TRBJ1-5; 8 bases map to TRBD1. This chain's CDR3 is CASSLAPSTGGANQPQHF. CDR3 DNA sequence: TGCGCCAGCAGCTTGGCCCCCTCTACAGGGGGTGCCAATCAGCCCCAGCATTTT.